This entry concerns a single T cell receptor beta chain. This clonotype has just a few counts. There is no known antigen for this receptor. Base qualities are missing; no much larger clone stands one base away. The record originates from a study of T cells after yellow fever vaccination (dated by TCRdb to about 2019). As for the study more broadly: Libraries from fractions with low cell numbers were prepared with the SMART-Seq v4 Ultra Low Input RNA kit. To follow T-cell clones before and after both primary and booster YFV17D yellow fever vaccination, bulk TCR alpha and beta repertoires underwent longitudinal sequencing. Two healthy male donors, one aged 18 to 29 and one aged 30 to 40 years, made up the cohort. Bulk PBMC replicates and cell subsets were isolated from blood drawn at multiple timepoints before and after both primary and secondary immunization. Study-wide conclusions, independent of this receptor: Because abundant contaminating clonotypes from the bulk population could be contained in FACS-sorted repertoires, computational filtering was required. A small share of clonotypes occurred in both CD4 and CD8 compartments, likely arising from convergent recombination. Because the study included only two donors, the extent to which the findings can be generalized is limited. Compared with the primary T-cell response, the secondary T-cell response was faster but weaker, reaching its peak on day 5 rather than on day 15. After the booster, most clones that had expanded after primary vaccination were detected again (roughly 95% of CD4 and 70% to 90% of CD8), suggesting broad maintenance of memory.

Sample treatment or condition, as interpreted from the label and publication: live attenuated yellow fever vaccine strain. At each blood-draw timepoint, two biological replicates of bulk PBMCs were obtained. PBMCs were isolated from peripheral blood using a standard Ficoll-Paque protocol. TriZol was used to extract RNA from bulk PBMCs, from CD4 and CD8 fractions, and from dextramer-positive and dextramer-negative fractions. V is cut by 0 bases and J by 9 bases, and the space between the germline ends is 12 bases. CDR1 and CDR2, looked up from the germline V gene (reference sequence), are PRHDT and FYEKMQ. The CDR3 starts with the cysteine, ends with the phenylalanine, and has 14 residues. Only the CDR3 region is kept as DNA, spanning 42 bases read in frame from base 1. Synthesis of TCR cDNA relied on 5'RACE template switching, a step that introduced a universal primer site along with unique molecular identifiers. Priming for cDNA synthesis came from both the TCR alpha and TCR beta constant segments. Two PCR steps were used to amplify libraries, with sample barcodes and sequencing adapters being added in the second step. Sequencing of the libraries was done on either Illumina HiSeq 2500 (2x100 bp) or NovaSeq (2x150 bp). Under the source paper's analysis protocol: Demultiplexing of reads and collapsing into UMI consensus sequences were performed with MIGEC, and V(D)J alignment was carried out with MiXCR. Clonotypes responding to the vaccine were identified with edgeR on replicate PBMC samples, with the criteria of FDR below 0.01 and a log2 fold change above 5 up to day 15. Each bulk clonotype was labeled CD4 or CD8 based on which sequenced repertoire, CD4 or CD8, contained the clonotype at higher abundance. TCRdb ran its own pipeline on the public reads, namely fastp trimming at Q25 and MiXCR clone calling, and kept in-frame beta chains. Under each unique CDR3 protein, matching rows form one entry showing the most common genes and DNA. None of the V and J calls come from the authors' own analysis; TCRdb made them. For this sample the table gives some 500,000 distinct CDR3 sequences, of which approximately 15% were detected only once. Together, the top ten hold roughly an eighth of the sample.

This specimen was PBMCs, taken on the day of the yellow fever booster vaccination. This chain joins TRBV13 to TRBJ2-1; a confident D gene designation cannot be given. This sequence originates from a man aged 30 to 39 who received the YFV17D yellow fever vaccine. The DNA sequence reads TGTGCCAGCAGCTTAGGTCAGTATGATGCTGAGCAGTTCTTC. This codes for CASSLGQYDAEQFF. With all but the CDR3 taken from the reference TRBV13 and TRBJ2-1 genes, the full variable domain is: AAGVIQSPRHLIKEKRETATLKCYPIPRHDTVYWYQQGPGQDPQFLISFYEKMQSDKGSIPDRFSAQQFSDYHSELNMSSLELGDSALYFCASSLGQYDAEQFFGPGTRLTVL.